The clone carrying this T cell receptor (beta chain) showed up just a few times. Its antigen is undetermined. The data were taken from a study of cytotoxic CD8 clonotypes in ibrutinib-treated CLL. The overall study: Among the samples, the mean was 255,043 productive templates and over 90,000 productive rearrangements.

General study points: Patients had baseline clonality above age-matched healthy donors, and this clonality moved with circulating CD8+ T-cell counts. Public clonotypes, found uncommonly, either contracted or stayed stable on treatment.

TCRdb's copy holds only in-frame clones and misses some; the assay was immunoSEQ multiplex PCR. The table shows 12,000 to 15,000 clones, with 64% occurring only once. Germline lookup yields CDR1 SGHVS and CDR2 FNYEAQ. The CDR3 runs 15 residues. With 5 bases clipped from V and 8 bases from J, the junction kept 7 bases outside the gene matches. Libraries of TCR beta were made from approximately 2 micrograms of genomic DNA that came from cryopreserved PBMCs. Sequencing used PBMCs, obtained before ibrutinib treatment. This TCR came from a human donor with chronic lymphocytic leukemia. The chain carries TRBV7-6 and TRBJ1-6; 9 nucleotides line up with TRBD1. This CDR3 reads CASSGETGGDSPLHF. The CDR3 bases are TGTGCCAGCAGCGGTGAGACAGGGGGTGATTCACCCCTCCACTTT.